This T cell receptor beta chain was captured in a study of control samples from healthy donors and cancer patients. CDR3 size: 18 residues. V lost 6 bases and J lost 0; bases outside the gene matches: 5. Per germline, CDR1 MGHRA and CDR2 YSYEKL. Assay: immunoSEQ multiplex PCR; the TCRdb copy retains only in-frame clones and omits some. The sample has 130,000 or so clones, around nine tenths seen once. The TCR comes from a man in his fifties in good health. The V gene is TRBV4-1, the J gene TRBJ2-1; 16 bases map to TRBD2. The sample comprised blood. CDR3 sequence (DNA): TGCGCCAGCAGAATGGGACTAGCGGGGGGGAGCTCCTACAATGAGCAGTTCTTC. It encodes CASRMGLAGGSSYNEQFF.